These T cell receptor beta chains were read from a single sample in a study of CD8+CD57+ T cells in acquired aplastic anemia. In TCRdb, the reads were re-called with MiXCR into one record per CDR3 protein. The sample holds about half a million distinct CDR3 sequences, around a third seen once. Sequencing was done on a sample of sorted CD4+, CD8+, or CD8+CD57+ T cells (not recorded which) from PBMCs. The receptors were gathered from a human donor with aplastic anemia. CDR3s include the opening cysteine and the closing phenylalanine or tryptophan. D genes are given only for firm matches. Where a row states a size, it is once, few, many or the class of an expanded clone; other rows omit it.

d_call	v_call	clone_size	j_call	cdr3_nt	cdr3_aa
TRBD2	TRBV5-1	few	TRBJ2-5	TGCGCCAGCAGCGGACGTCGGGAGGTAAAAGAGACCCAGTACTTC	CASSGRREVKETQYF
-	TRBV30	-	TRBJ1-5	TGTGCCTGGAGTCTTAGCGATAATCAGCCCCAGCATTTT	CAWSLSDNQPQHF
-	TRBV4-1	-	TRBJ1-1	TGCGCCAGCAGCCAAGTGGTAACAGGTGATTTGAACACTGAAGCTTTCTTT	CASSQVVTGDLNTEAFF
-	TRBV7-9	many	TRBJ1-6	TGTGCCAGCAACAACAGGGATGGAAACTCACCCCTCCACTTT	CASNNRDGNSPLHF
TRBD1	TRBV11-1	-	TRBJ1-4	TGTGCCAGCAGCTCGGGACAGAGCCCAACTAATGAAAAACTGTTTTTT	CASSSGQSPTNEKLFF
-	TRBV2	-	TRBJ1-4	TGTGCCAGCAGTGAACGGTCCGGGGAGACTAATGAAAAACTGTTTTTT	CASSERSGETNEKLFF
-	TRBV18	once	TRBJ2-7	TGTGCCAGCTCACCACCCCGTCCCTCCTACGAGCAGTACTTC	CASSPPRPSYEQYF
-	TRBV4-2	many	TRBJ2-6	TGTGCCAGCAGCCAAGATCGGGTAACCGGGGCCAACGTCCTGACTTTC	CASSQDRVTGANVLTF
TRBD2	TRBV10-3	many	TRBJ2-2	TGTGCCATCACCCCCTCCTGGGCTAGCGGGACCGGGGAGCTGTTTTTT	CAITPSWASGTGELFF
-	TRBV30	-	TRBJ1-2	TGTGCCTGGAGTCCCACCGGGCTTACTGGCTACACCTTC	CAWSPTGLTGYTF
-	TRBV2	-	TRBJ1-3	TGTGCCAGCAGTTGGGATCCTGGTAGAGGAAACACCATATATTTT	CASSWDPGRGNTIYF
TRBD1	TRBV20-1	many	TRBJ1-1	TGCAGTGCTACCGGGACAGGGAAGGGCACTGAAGCTTTCTTT	CSATGTGKGTEAFF
TRBD1	TRBV19	many	TRBJ1-4	TGTGCCAGTAGTTCTACAGGGGTTCTTGAAAAACTGTTTTTT	CASSSTGVLEKLFF
TRBD1	TRBV7-6	-	TRBJ2-7	TGTGCCAGCAGGCGTCAGGACAGGGGCTACGAGCAGTACTTC	CASRRQDRGYEQYF
-	TRBV12-3/TRBV12-4	many	TRBJ1-2	TGTGCCAGCAGCCTACAGGGCCATGGCTACACCTTC	CASSLQGHGYTF
TRBD1	TRBV5-1	few	TRBJ2-4	TGCGCCAGCAGCCCTAACACAGGGGCAGCCAAAAACATTCAGTACTTC	CASSPNTGAAKNIQYF
-	TRBV2	-	TRBJ1-5	TGTGCCAGCAGTGATGGTCGGGACATTTGGTCTCCCTCTTATAGCAATCAGCCCCAGCATTTT	CASSDGRDIWSPSYSNQPQHF
-	TRBV20-1	-	TRBJ2-1	TGCAGTGCTAGACTGGGGGGGACAGCTTCCTACAATGAGCAGTTCTTC	CSARLGGTASYNEQFF
-	TRBV2	-	TRBJ2-5	TGTGCCAGCAGTACCGAGGGGGGCAATCAGCCCCAGTACTTC	CASSTEGGNQPQYF
TRBD2	TRBV29-1	many	TRBJ2-3	TGCAGCGTGAGGGGACTAGCGGGGGATACGCAGTATTTT	CSVRGLAGDTQYF
-	TRBV19	-	TRBJ1-3	TGTGCCACTAGCGGGGGCTTTAGCTCTGGAAACACCATATATTTT	CATSGGFSSGNTIYF
TRBD1	TRBV15	-	TRBJ1-2	TGTGCCACCAGCGATTCGACCCCAGGGGGTGGAAACACCTTC	CATSDSTPGGGNTF
TRBD1	TRBV11-1	-	TRBJ1-1	TGTGCCAGCAGCTTACGGACAGGGCGTATGAACACTGAAGCTTTCTTT	CASSLRTGRMNTEAFF
-	TRBV5-1	-	TRBJ1-2	TGCGCCAGCAGTCAAATCAAGGGCAACTATGGCTACACCTTC	CASSQIKGNYGYTF
TRBD2	TRBV7-3	few	TRBJ2-3	TGTGCCAGCAGCTCGGGACTAGCGACAGATACGCAGTATTTT	CASSSGLATDTQYF
TRBD2	TRBV20-1	once	TRBJ2-7	TGCAGTGCTAGCCGCGCGGGGGCCTACGAGCAGTACTTC	CSASRAGAYEQYF